This entry is about one TCR beta chain. This specimen comes from a study of blood T cell repertoires in COVID-19. About the study: Whether acute or convalescent, the COVID-19 samples came from the United States, Italy and Spain. From T cells, B-cell-depleted T cells, or PBMCs came the material, which was cDNA or gDNA.

Trimming removed 3 bases from V and 5 bases from J; junction bases left unmatched: 5. The CDR3 runs to 15 residues. Per the germline V gene, CDR1 is SGHAT and CDR2 is FQDESV (reference sequence). Original analysis: Amplification of reference gene primers was used by the study to estimate nucleated cell counts. Assay used: immunoSEQ multiplex PCR; TCRdb lists only in-frame clones, some missing. V, J and clone size were drawn from that table, and D and trimming were deduced from the DNA. The repertoire holds tens of thousands of clones, with about 90% as singletons. The receptor comes from a woman aged 70-85 years with acute or convalescent COVID-19. The sequenced sample was peripheral blood. The rearrangement links TRBV11-1 to TRBJ2-1; 9 bases are a match to TRBD2. CDR3 bases: TGTGCCAGCAGCTTGCGGGGGGGCATCCACAATGAGCAGTTCTTC. This sequence encodes CASSLRGGIHNEQFF.